What follows are 19 T cell receptor beta chains derived from one specimen sequenced in a study of blood T cells in healthy people across ages. The use of a sample-barcoded 5' primer and a J-beta primer mix characterized a second PCR of about 7 to 12 cycles. TCRdb re-analysed the 5' RACE reads in MiXCR, keeping a single row per CDR3 protein. The table shows around 2 million distinct CDR3 sequences, with 35% to 50% occurring only once. The material sequenced was blood. These receptors came from a human donor in good health.

The chain is built from TRBV11-2 and TRBJ2-3, with 9 bases identical to TRBD2. The CDR3 spans 16 residues. The trim removed 5 bases at V and 0 bases at J, leaving 6 bases unmatched. Germline CDR1 SGHAT, CDR2 FQNNGV. This chain's CDR3 is CASSRSSGESTDTQYF. The CDR3 DNA follows: TGTGCCAGCAGCCGTTCTAGCGGGGAGAGCACAGATACGCAGTATTTT.

The rearrangement links TRBV20-1 to TRBJ2-5, with D maybe TRBD2 (6 bases). This CDR3 contains 13 residues. CDR1 and CDR2 from the germline V gene are DFQATT and SNEGSKA (reference sequence). The V gene lost 0 bases and the J gene lost 7 bases, with 12 bases spanning the gap. CDR3 bases: TGCAGTGCTAGAGATCTGGTGGGGGGGACCCAGTACTTC. It encodes CSARDLVGGTQYF.

This sequence joins TRBV29-1 and TRBJ1-2; D is ambiguous. The germline V and J ends were trimmed by 4 bases and 6 bases, with 21 bases remaining between them. The CDR3 has 15 residues. Per the germline V gene, CDR1 is SQVTM and CDR2 is ANQGSEA. The CDR3 loop reads CSVAVLPSGRNGYTF. CDR3 sequence (DNA): TGCAGCGTTGCCGTCCTTCCCTCCGGGAGAAATGGCTACACCTTC.

This chain links TRBV20-1 with TRBJ2-1; 9 nucleotides align to TRBD2. CDR3 length: 15 amino acids. CDR1 DFQATT and CDR2 SNEGSKA come from the germline V gene (reference sequence). V trimming: 3 bases; J trimming: 8 bases; junction bases outside the gene matches: 11. The CDR3 nucleotides read TGCAGTGCTAGGAGATCTAGCGGGGTTATTGATGAGCAGTTCTTC. Amino acid sequence: CSARRSSGVIDEQFF.

The chain has TRBV12-3 or TRBV12-4 and TRBJ2-7; 7 bases match TRBD1. The CDR3 is 15 amino acids. The V and J ends lost 6 bases and 2 bases, in that order; junction bases with no gene match: 10. The CDR3 DNA is TGTGCCAGCAGCCAGCGCCTTCAGGGGGCCTACGAGCAGTACTTC. It is translated as CASSQRLQGAYEQYF.

This clonotype was counted between two and nine times. The chain uses TRBV2 and TRBJ2-4, with D possibly matching TRBD1 (7 bases). Germline CDR1 and CDR2: SNHLY and FYNNEI. V was shortened by 5 bases and J by 5 bases, with 19 bases between the two germline ends. The CDR3 contains 16 residues. Here the CDR3 reads CASSSPEEGAENIQYF. The CDR3 DNA sequence: TGTGCCAGCAGTTCCCCAGAGGAGGGGGCGGAAAACATTCAGTACTTC.

This chain connects TRBV29-1 to TRBJ1-2, with D unresolved. Germline CDR1 is SQVTM and CDR2 is ANQGSEA. This CDR3 is built from 12 residues. Trimming shortened V by 0 bases and J by 8 bases, and 10 bases separated the two germline ends. In DNA form, the CDR3 reads TGCAGCGTTGAAGAGAGACGGGAGGGCTACACCTTC. Translation gives CSVEERREGYTF. Variable domain in full (rest from reference TRBV29-1 and TRBJ1-2): SAVISQKPSRDICQRGTSLTIQCQVDSQVTMMFWYRQQPGQSLTLIATANQGSEATYESGFVIDKFPISRPNLTFSTLTVSNMSPEDSSIYLCSVEERREGYTFGSGTRLTVV.

J is TRBJ2-1 and V is TRBV7-2, with a possible D match to TRBD2 (7 bases). This CDR3 is 16 amino acids long. The V end was cut by 5 bases, the J end by 1 base, with 15 bases between. Germline CDR1 SGHTA, CDR2 FQGNSA. The CDR3 DNA follows: TGTGCCAGCAGCCGCAGAGGGGGGGAGTCCTACAATGAGCAGTTCTTC. It codes for CASSRRGGESYNEQFF.

In its sample, this clonotype was seen a few times. This chain uses TRBV6-6 with TRBJ2-1; weak D call: TRBD2 (5 bases). The CDR3 sequence is 13 residues long. The germline V and J ends were trimmed by 2 bases and 6 bases, with 8 bases remaining between them. CDR1 MNHNY and CDR2 SVGAGI come from the germline V gene (reference sequence). The CDR3 protein is CASSYEGFNEQFF. In DNA form, the CDR3 reads TGTGCCAGCAGTTACGAGGGCTTCAATGAGCAGTTCTTC.

The rearrangement uses TRBV20-1 and TRBJ1-1; possibly TRBD1 for D (5 bases). Germline values: CDR1 DFQATT, CDR2 SNEGSKA (reference sequence). The CDR3 extends over 13 amino acids. V was clipped by 2 bases and J by 3 bases, with 10 bases between them. The chain's CDR3 is CSARTGDHTEAFF. CDR3 DNA: TGCAGTGCTAGAACTGGGGACCACACTGAAGCTTTCTTT.

The rearrangement uses TRBV6-5 and TRBJ2-3, with D possibly matching TRBD2 (6 bases). Trimming left V 2 bases short and J 4 bases short, with 13 bases between. The CDR3 is 15 residues long. Germline V gives CDR1 MNHEY, CDR2 SVGAGI. CDR3 residues: CASSYGRAGSDTQYF. The CDR3 nucleotides read TGTGCCAGCAGTTACGGGCGGGCGGGGTCAGATACGCAGTATTTT.

This chain joins TRBV7-2 and TRBJ1-2; 10 bases align to TRBD1. The CDR3 covers 16 residues. Trimming cost V 5 bases and J 2 bases; bases outside gene matches: 8. The germline gives CDR1 SGHTA, CDR2 FQGNSA. The DNA of the CDR3 is TGTGCCAGCAGCCCTAGTGGGGACAGGGGAAACTATGGCTACACCTTC. It codes for CASSPSGDRGNYGYTF.

This chain joins TRBV4-2 and TRBJ2-7, with unresolved D. This CDR3 spans 16 amino acids. Germline-derived CDR1 and CDR2 are LGHNA and YNFKEQ. V was cut by 3 bases and J by 4 bases, with 19 bases left in between. CDR3 region: CASSHRQSDGPYEQYF. The DNA for the CDR3 is TGTGCCAGCAGCCACCGACAAAGCGATGGGCCTTACGAGCAGTACTTC.

A few counts support this clonotype. V usage is TRBV6-2 or TRBV6-3 and J usage is TRBJ2-1, with TRBD2 matching over 9 bases. Germline CDR1 and CDR2: MNHEY and SVGEGT. Losses at the gene ends were 6 bases for V and 0 bases for J; bases not matched to a gene: 21. The CDR3 contains 21 residues. CDR3 region: CASRLRLARAGGQSSYNEQFF. In nucleotides, the CDR3 is TGTGCCAGCAGGCTCCGACTCGCTAGAGCGGGGGGCCAAAGCTCCTACAATGAGCAGTTCTTC.

In the case of this clonotype: At one boundary the junction diverges from the germline segment, which might be a read error. The gene calls are TRBV5-1 and TRBJ1-2, with D unclear. The CDR3 runs to 12 residues. Germline loops: CDR1 SGHRS, CDR2 YFSETQ. The CDR3 spells CANSPGTHGYTF. The CDR3 DNA is TGCGCCAACAGCCCAGGAACCCATGGCTACACCTTC.

This chain's CDR3 is CASSSLGGGEADTQYF. For the CDR3, the DNA is TGTGCCAGCAGCTCCCTGGGCGGGGGGGAAGCAGATACGCAGTATTTT. V usage is TRBV7-3 and J usage is TRBJ2-3, with 9 bases identical to TRBD2. CDR1 and CDR2 (germline): SGHTA, FQGTGA. The CDR3 runs 16 residues. The J segment lost 4 bases and the V segment lost 4 bases, leaving 9 bases of the junction unmatched.

This clonotype appeared a few times. The chain couples TRBV2 to TRBJ1-2; D call uncertain. This CDR3 is built from 12 residues. The V gene lost 0 bases and the J gene lost 7 bases, with 6 bases spanning the gap. CDR1 and CDR2 (germline): SNHLY, FYNNEI. The CDR3 coding sequence is TGTGCCAGCAGTGAAGCGACACCTGGCTACACCTTC. The encoded protein is CASSEATPGYTF.

This chain uses TRBV2 with TRBJ2-7; 10 bases are shared with TRBD2. The CDR3 totals 18 residues. The junction had 13 bases not matched to a gene; V was cut back by 3 bases and J by 2 bases. The germline V gene has CDR1 SNHLY and CDR2 FYNNEI. DNA of the CDR3: TGTGCCAGCAGTGAGTATGTGCCTAGCGGGGGCGTCCCCTACGAGCAGTACTTC. Protein: CASSEYVPSGGVPYEQYF.

In its sample, this clonotype was seen a few times. V is TRBV7-2 and J is TRBJ1-5; D gene uncertain. Germline CDR1 is SGHTA and CDR2 is FQGNSA. This CDR3 is 13 amino acids long. Trimming took 3 bases from V and 5 from J, leaving 8 bases between them. The CDR3: CASSLNTYQPQHF. For the CDR3, the DNA is TGTGCCAGCAGCTTGAACACCTATCAGCCCCAGCATTTT.